Only one count was recorded for the clone carrying this T cell receptor (beta chain). Trimming took 6 bases from V and 0 from J; bases not matched to a gene: 7. From germline, CDR1 is LNHDA and CDR2 SQIVND (reference sequence). The CDR3 has 15 amino acids. Here immunoSEQ multiplex PCR was the method, and the copy in TCRdb shows in-frame clones only, minus some. The sample lists 150,000 to 200,000 clones, approximately 91% occurring once. The data belong to a study of blood T cell repertoires in COVID-19. This clonotype was obtained from a man aged 18 to 29 with acute or convalescent COVID-19. Sample: peripheral blood. The chain links TRBV19 to TRBJ1-2; 7 nucleotides match TRBD1. Written as DNA, the CDR3 is TGTGCCAGTAGAGGAGGGGGCCAAGCTAACTATGGCTACACCTTC. This gives the protein CASRGGGQANYGYTF.